The clone carrying this T cell receptor beta chain showed up many times. These data are taken from a study of T-cell reconstitution after alpha-beta-depleted transplantation in children. The CDR3 has 14 residues. The junction had 1 base not matched to a gene; V was cut back by 5 bases and J by 1 base. The V gene's germline CDR1 is SGHTA and CDR2 FQGNSA. TCRbeta library construction was performed incorporating unique molecular identifiers. From the PCR reads, TCRdb called clonotypes with MiXCR, one entry per CDR3 protein. The data contain 280,000 or so distinct CDR3 sequences, approximately 10% of them seen just once; the ten biggest clones take up around 24%.

The material was peripheral blood, obtained 180 days after TCRalphabeta/CD19-depleted stem cell transplant. The TCR sequence derives from a male patient between 2 and 15 years old who had a stem cell transplant for chronic granulomatous disease, so the T cells may come from the graft donor. The chain joins TRBV7-2 to TRBJ2-7, with TRBD1 matching 11 bases. Here the CDR3 reads CASSRDRGSYEQYF. The CDR3 bases are TGTGCCAGCAGCCGGGACAGGGGGTCCTACGAGCAGTACTTC.